The 19 T cell receptor beta chains listed next were all sequenced from one sample in a study of T cell responses to AZD1222 COVID-19 vaccine listed by TCRdb under 2021. The time point label for this specimen denotes: baseline before first vaccination. Library construction relied on the immunoSEQ multiplex PCR assay. This immuneACCESS table, as held by TCRdb, lists in-frame sequences with V and J called but not all clones. Of the missing ones, under half trace to an unresolved V gene in checked studies; the others have no known cause. The sample has 100,000 to 150,000 clones on record, roughly 89% of them singletons. Jointly, the top ten make up 5% to 5.5% of the sample. Sequencing used peripheral blood, obtained on day 0 of AZD1222 vaccination. The receptor source for this set is an adult in good health.

The chain carries TRBV27 and TRBJ2-2; D is perhaps TRBD1 or TRBD2 (6 bases each). V was pared by 8 bases and J by 6 bases, with 13 bases between. The CDR3 covers 13 residues. Germline CDR1 reads MNHEY; CDR2 reads SMNVEV (reference sequence). This CDR3 is CASGRGGPGELFF. The CDR3 bases are TGTGCCAGCGGCAGGGGAGGTCCCGGGGAGCTGTTTTTT.

CDR3 region: CATSPGQGEAYEQYF. As DNA, the CDR3 is TGTGCCACTTCCCCGGGACAGGGGGAAGCCTACGAGCAGTACTTC. This chain uses TRBV10-3 with TRBJ2-7, with 11 bases lining up with TRBD1. This CDR3 region has 15 residues. Germline V lookup: CDR1 ENHRY, CDR2 SYGVKD. V was pared by 10 bases and J by 2 bases, with 10 bases of the junction left unmatched.

CDR3 DNA sequence: TGTGCCAGTAGTACGACATCTACTAACTATGGCTACACCTTC. Translating it yields CASSTTSTNYGYTF. The rearrangement uses TRBV19 and TRBJ1-2; D remains ambiguous. Deletions cut 4 bases from V and 0 bases from J, with 9 bases between. This CDR3 contains 14 residues. Germline lookup yields CDR1 LNHDA and CDR2 SQIVND (reference sequence).

The chain combines TRBV24-1 with TRBJ2-2; D is possibly TRBD1 (6 bases). Germline CDR1 and CDR2: KGHDR and SFDVKD. With 3 bases removed from V and 5 bases from J, the gap between germline ends came to 12 bases. This CDR3 spans 15 amino acids. As DNA, the CDR3 is TGTGCCACCAGTGATACGCAGGGGATAACCGGGGAGCTGTTTTTT. This codes for CATSDTQGITGELFF.

This chain uses TRBV2 with TRBJ1-3; D is ambiguous. Deletions cut 2 bases from V and 1 base from J, with 12 bases between. The CDR3 is made up of 16 amino acids. Germline CDR1 reads SNHLY; CDR2 reads FYNNEI. CDR3 sequence reads: CASSELGSGSGNTIYF. The CDR3 DNA reads as TGTGCCAGCAGTGAATTGGGGAGCGGGTCTGGAAACACCATATATTTT.

This chain's CDR3 is CASSLDRGPQPQHF. CDR3 nucleotide sequence: TGTGCCAGCAGTCTAGACAGGGGTCCTCAGCCCCAGCATTTT. The chain carries TRBV11-2 and TRBJ1-5, with 8 bases matching TRBD1. In germline, CDR1 is SGHAT, CDR2 FQNNGV. The V segment lost 6 bases and the J segment 6 bases; nucleotides outside the gene matches: 7. The CDR3 has 14 residues.

This chain joins TRBV5-1 and TRBJ2-7; 14 nucleotides agree with TRBD2. This CDR3 contains 18 residues. Germline CDR1 and CDR2: SGHRS and YFSETQ. With 4 bases clipped from V and 2 bases from J, the junction kept 11 bases outside the gene matches. DNA for the CDR3: TGCGCCAGCAGCCCGGGCGGGACTAGCGGGAGTCCAGCCTACGAGCAGTACTTC. The encoded protein is CASSPGGTSGSPAYEQYF.

The chain is built from TRBV10-2 and TRBJ1-1; D call uncertain. Trimming cost V 3 bases and J 5 bases, with 7 bases left between them. Germline CDR1 reads WSHSY; CDR2 reads SAAADI. This CDR3 comprises 12 residues. The CDR3 loop is CASSDSTTEAFF. DNA for the CDR3: TGCGCCAGCAGTGACTCGACTACTGAAGCTTTCTTT.

This clone appeared a single time. The CDR3 nucleotides are TGCAGCTTGGGGCTAGCGGGAGCTCCAGATACGCAGTATTTT. As protein: CSLGLAGAPDTQYF. The V gene is TRBV29-1, the J gene TRBJ2-3, with 10 nucleotides matching TRBD2. The CDR3 loop spans 14 amino acids. Trimming took 8 bases from V and 4 from J; bases not matched to a gene: 9. CDR1 is SQVTM and CDR2 is ANQGSEA in the germline V gene.

J is TRBJ1-2 and V is TRBV7-8; D perhaps matches TRBD1 (5 bases). Per the germline V gene, CDR1 is SGHVS and CDR2 is FQNEAQ. V lost 5 bases to trimming and J lost 7 bases, with 14 bases between them. This CDR3 region has 13 residues. The DNA for the CDR3 is TGTGCCAGCAGCGCCTTCAGGGAGGGTGGCTACACCTTC. It is translated as CASSAFREGGYTF.

This clone was counted between two and nine times. Other DNA sequences from this sample encode an identical CDR3 as well. The J gene is TRBJ2-7, the V gene TRBV27; a weak D match, TRBD1 (6 bases). The ends were cut back, 3 bases at V and 6 bases at J, with 9 bases in the middle. Looked up from germline, CDR1 is MNHEY and CDR2 is SMNVEV (reference sequence). The CDR3 extends over 12 amino acids. CDR3 nucleotides: TGTGCCAGCAGTTTCAGGGGTTCCGAGCAGTACTTC. Residues: CASSFRGSEQYF.

The J gene is TRBJ1-2, the V gene TRBV3-1 (or the pseudogene TRBV3-2); D is uncertain. Germline V gene sequence: CDR1 LGHDT, CDR2 YNNKEL (reference sequence). Trimming left V 0 bases short and J 4 bases short, with 15 bases between. CDR3 length: 16 residues. CDR3 nucleotides: TGTGCCAGCAGCCAAGAAATGAGTTCTGGGCCCTATGGCTACACCTTC. Protein sequence: CASSQEMSSGPYGYTF.

This clone came up a few times. This chain links TRBV25-1 with TRBJ2-2; D remains ambiguous. Germline CDR1 and CDR2: MGHDK and SYGVNS. The CDR3 loop spans 14 amino acids. Trimming left V 3 bases short and J 5 bases short, with 10 bases between. In DNA, the CDR3 is TGTGCCAGCAGTGACCTCAGTCTTACCGGGGAGCTGTTTTTT. Protein: CASSDLSLTGELFF. The entire variable domain, with the rest obtained from reference TRBV25-1 and TRBJ2-2, is as follows: EADIYQTPRYLVIGTGKKITLECSQTMGHDKMYWYQQDPGMELHLIHYSYGVNSTEKGDLSSESTVSRIRTEHFPLTLESARPSHTSQYLCASSDLSLTGELFFGEGSRLTVL.

This rearrangement joins TRBV24-1 to TRBJ1-2; D is undetermined. The CDR3 has 16 residues. V was shortened by 3 bases and J by 6 bases, with 19 bases between the two germline ends. Per the germline V gene, CDR1 is KGHDR and CDR2 is SFDVKD. CDR3 DNA: TGTGCCACCAGTGATCAACGACCCGGGCCTTCAAATGGCTACACCTTC. Encoded protein: CATSDQRPGPSNGYTF.

CDR3: CASSNQPQHF. DNA for the CDR3: TGTGCCAGCAGTAATCAGCCCCAGCATTTT. The chain couples TRBV28 to TRBJ1-5; no clear D gene. CDR3 size: 10 residues. CDR1 is MDHEN, CDR2 SYDVKM, per germline. Trimming shortened V by 5 bases and J by 4 bases, and 0 bases separated the two germline ends.

The chain employs TRBV27 and TRBJ2-5; the D is unclear. The CDR3 loop spans 13 amino acids. Trimming removed 2 bases at V and 1 base at J, with 5 bases between. In germline, CDR1 is MNHEY, CDR2 SMNVEV (reference sequence). The CDR3 is CASSLRSQETQYF. The CDR3 nucleotides read TGTGCCAGCAGTTTAAGGTCCCAAGAGACCCAGTACTTC.

V is TRBV28 and J is TRBJ1-6, with unresolved D. CDR1 is MDHEN, CDR2 SYDVKM, per germline. The CDR3 loop spans 12 amino acids. The V end was cut by 2 bases, the J end by 8 bases, with 4 bases between. CDR3 coding DNA: TGTGCCAGCAGTTTAGGGCATTCACCCCTCCACTTT. Amino acids: CASSLGHSPLHF.

The CDR3 DNA reads as TGTGCCAGTACCGCAGAGCCTCGACAAAGAGATACGCAGTATTTT. This encodes CASTAEPRQRDTQYF. The rearrangement joins TRBV19 to TRBJ2-3; D is undetermined. Germline V gene sequence: CDR1 LNHDA, CDR2 SQIVND (reference sequence). V was shortened by 7 bases and J by 5 bases, with 19 bases between the two germline ends. The CDR3 length is 15 residues.

The chain links TRBV20-1 to TRBJ2-7; D may be TRBD2 (6 bases). The germline CDR1 and CDR2 sequences are DFQATT and SNEGSKA (reference sequence). V lost 6 bases to trimming and J lost 7 bases, with 25 bases between them. This CDR3 has 15 amino acids. In DNA, the CDR3 is TGCAGTGCCAGTCAACTCGGGAGTGCTTACCCGGAGCAGTACTTC. Its protein is CSASQLGSAYPEQYF.